This paragraph reports one T cell receptor (beta chain). Data came from immunoSEQ multiplex PCR; TCRdb stores just in-frame clones and leaves some out. The sample holds 85,000 to 100,000 clones, about 93% seen once. Germline-derived CDR1 and CDR2 are SGHRS and YFSETQ. The V segment lost 5 bases and the J segment 2 bases; nucleotides outside the gene matches: 7. The CDR3 runs to 15 residues. This record comes from a study of T cell changes during pregnancy in multiple sclerosis. The sequence was obtained from a female donor with multiple sclerosis, enrolled in a pregnancy study. V is TRBV5-1 and J is TRBJ2-7; 10 nucleotides align to TRBD2. Source: peripheral blood, taken after pregnancy. CDR3 region: CASSPTSGLPYEQYF. DNA for the CDR3: TGCGCCAGCAGTCCGACTAGCGGGTTGCCCTACGAGCAGTACTTC. The full variable domain, with the rest looked up from reference TRBV5-1 and TRBJ2-7, is KAGVTQTPRYLIKTRGQQVTLSCSPISGHRSVSWYQQTPGQGLQFLFEYFSETQRNKGNFPGRFSGRQFSNSRSEMNVSTLELGDSALYLCASSPTSGLPYEQYFGPGTRLTVT.